This note documents a single T cell receptor beta chain sequence. The antigen it recognizes is unknown. Base qualities are not at hand, and no much larger clone is one base apart. The time point label here, explained by the study, means: baseline before first vaccination. Vaccinee samples came from UK trials COV001 and COV002, including a single-blind randomized controlled phase 2/3 trial of AZD1222 (ChAdOx1 nCoV-19) in healthy adults. For TCRbeta chain sequencing, PBMC samples were collected from trial participants at day 0 and at day 28 after the second dose. The CDR3 regions of human TCRbeta chains were subjected to immunosequencing. The study's processing was this. Repertoire TCRs were checked for matches against a reference library of SARS-CoV-2-specific TCRs that had been generated using the MIRA antigen-specificity platform. Breadth was defined as the fraction of unique TCRs that were SARS-CoV-2-associated. Depth was defined as the fraction of total T cells that were SARS-CoV-2-associated. Using the MIRA data, each spike-specific TCR was mapped to the spike region that the TCR reacts to and placed in a CD4 or CD8 class. Log10-transformed breadth and depth values were compared by one-way ANOVA with Sidak's multiple comparisons tests. What TCRdb holds here is the immuneACCESS table cut down to in-frame rearrangements. Part of the clones is not present; checked against another copy, under half of the missing clones reflect an unresolved V gene, and the others are unexplained. V, J and clone size were drawn from that table, and D and trimming were deduced from the DNA. For this sample the table gives tens of thousands of clones, of which nearly 90% were detected only once. The ten largest account for about 8.4% of the sample.

This record comes from a study of T cell responses to AZD1222 COVID-19 vaccine (TCRdb year 2021). Context from the whole study: AZD1222 recipients whose second dose came at about 4 weeks and those whose second dose came at about 12 weeks were combined into one group, since spike-specific TCR depth and breadth did not differ between the two schedules. Enrollment into the trials was organized by age into subgroups of 18-55, 56-69 and 70-plus years, and those subgroups contained roughly 150, 30 and 60 TCR-sequenced participants, respectively. TCR sequencing was performed for approximately 240 trial participants, of whom 200 to 220 were given two doses of AZD1222 and around 26 were given two doses of MenACWY control vaccine.

What the research found in general, with its limitations: Reportedly, close to half of the unique spike-specific TCRs recognized epitopes lying outside the regions that are mutated in the B.1.351 and B.1.1.7 variants. Because no day 14 peak-response samples were available, the repertoires could be characterized only after the peak T cell response. In the small 56-69-year group, the increase in depth fell short of significance, most likely because of low power. Conclusions about previously exposed vaccinees are limited because only 6 or 7 AZD1222 recipients were SARS-CoV-2 seropositive at baseline. Spike-specific TCR breadth and depth rose significantly after two AZD1222 doses compared with day 0 and with MenACWY recipients. Participants were mostly white British and included more females than males, and it was suggested by the authors that clonal diversity may have been underestimated. CD4 TCRs associated with the vaccine covered the entire spike protein, and the dominant responses were in regions 160-218 and 743-854.

CDR1 and CDR2 are read off the germline V gene (reference sequence) as SEHNR and FQNEAQ. The CDR3 contains 15 residues, cysteine and phenylalanine counted. Only the CDR3 DNA is retained, 45 bases long and in frame from the first base. Between the V and J ends, shortened by 5 bases and 0 bases respectively, the junction contains 14 bases. The sequence derives from an adult in good health. Rearrangement joined TRBV7-9 to TRBJ2-7; the D element could tentatively be TRBD1 or TRBD2, as 5 bases agree for each. Sequenced here: peripheral blood, sampled on day 0 of AZD1222 vaccination. The nucleotides are TGTGCCAGCAGCCCCGTTTGGGGGTCCTCCTACGAGCAGTACTTC. It specifies CASSPVWGSSYEQYF. Supplemented by the reference TRBV7-9 and TRBJ2-7 proteins around the CDR3, the complete variable domain is DTGVSQNPRHKITKRGQNVTFRCDPISEHNRLYWYRQTLGQGPEFLTYFQNEAQLEKSRLLSDRFSAERPKGSFSTLEIQRTEQGDSAMYLCASSPVWGSSYEQYFGPGTRLTVT.